This is a list of T cell receptor beta chains from one sample in a study of shared clonotypes between healthy human individuals. Assay: immunoSEQ multiplex PCR; the TCRdb copy retains only in-frame clones and omits some. The profile shows roughly 1,600,000 clones, roughly 98.5% of them singletons. The sequencing sample was made of naive CD4+ T cells sorted from blood. These receptors all come from a man younger than 40 in good health. The CDR3 runs from the conserved cysteine through the conserved F or W. A D gene is named only where the DNA matches it firmly. Size is stated for part of the rows, as once, few or many counts, or as a class when the clone is expanded.

D gene	V gene	J gene	clone size	CDR3 protein	CDR3 DNA
NA	TRBV10-3	TRBJ2-3	NA	CAITETDTQYF	TGTGCCATCACGGAAACAGATACGCAGTATTTT
NA	TRBV7-9	TRBJ2-7	NA	CASSYVGNYEQYF	TGTGCCAGCAGCTACGTGGGTAACTACGAGCAGTACTTC
TRBD1	TRBV5-4	TRBJ2-2	NA	CASSSRAGGAYGIRELFF	TGTGCCAGCAGCTCGAGAGCAGGGGGCGCGTATGGTATCCGGGAGCTGTTTTTT
NA	TRBV30	TRBJ2-5	NA	CAWSVRAGETQYF	TGTGCCTGGAGTGTTCGGGCAGGAGAGACCCAGTACTTC
TRBD1	TRBV28	TRBJ1-1	NA	CASRPTGGWVTEAFF	TGTGCCAGCAGGCCAACAGGGGGGTGGGTCACTGAAGCTTTCTTT
NA	TRBV7-2	TRBJ2-7	NA	CASSLGQVPSYEQYF	TGTGCCAGCAGCTTAGGACAGGTCCCCTCCTACGAGCAGTACTTC
TRBD2	TRBV7-6	TRBJ2-7	NA	CASSHASGGYEQYF	TGTGCCAGCAGCCACGCTAGCGGGGGGTACGAGCAGTACTTC
TRBD2	TRBV27	TRBJ2-2	NA	CASSLFHSGRANTGELFF	TGTGCCAGCAGTTTATTTCATAGCGGGAGGGCGAACACCGGGGAGCTGTTTTTT
NA	TRBV11-2	TRBJ1-4	NA	CASSTRKSDFEKLFF	TGTGCCAGCAGCACCCGCAAGTCGGATTTTGAAAAACTGTTTTTT
NA	TRBV7-2	TRBJ2-7	NA	CASSAGRHVYEQYF	TGTGCCAGCAGCGCGGGACGGCATGTCTACGAGCAGTACTTC
NA	TRBV7-2	TRBJ2-3	NA	CASSFMSTDTQYF	TGTGCCAGCAGCTTCATGAGCACAGATACGCAGTATTTT
TRBD1	TRBV5-4	TRBJ1-5	NA	CASSPDGQGDQPQHF	TGTGCCAGCAGCCCTGACGGACAGGGGGATCAGCCCCAGCATTTT
NA	TRBV5-1	TRBJ2-7	NA	CASSSGMTRSSYEQYF	TGCGCCAGCAGCTCTGGAATGACCCGGAGCTCCTACGAGCAGTACTTC
NA	TRBV27	TRBJ1-2	NA	CASSLDRYNYGYTF	TGTGCCAGCAGTCTCGACAGGTACAACTATGGCTACACCTTC
NA	TRBV6-1	TRBJ2-7	NA	CASSEGGFYEQYF	TGTGCCAGCAGTGAAGGGGGGTTCTACGAGCAGTACTTC
NA	TRBV11-2	TRBJ2-7	NA	CASSGSLGPPFYEQYF	TGTGCCAGCAGCGGATCCCTGGGACCCCCTTTCTACGAGCAGTACTTC
NA	TRBV14	TRBJ2-2	NA	CASSQEYSTGELFF	TGTGCCAGCAGCCAAGAATACTCCACCGGGGAGCTGTTTTTT
NA	TRBV19	TRBJ2-5	NA	CASSAIGETQYF	TGTGCCAGTAGTGCTATAGGGGAGACCCAGTACTTC
NA	TRBV28	TRBJ2-4	once	CASSWGARGGWNIQYF	TGTGCCAGCAGCTGGGGCGCCCGGGGAGGTTGGAACATTCAGTACTTC
NA	TRBV6-5	TRBJ2-1	NA	CASSYSKGSYNEQFF	TGTGCCAGCAGTTACTCGAAGGGCTCCTACAATGAGCAGTTCTTC
TRBD2	TRBV7-6	TRBJ2-7	NA	CASSPVSGATYEQYF	TGTGCCAGCAGCCCTGTCAGCGGGGCTACCTACGAGCAGTACTTC
NA	TRBV28	TRBJ2-2	NA	CASSLFPLARHGELFF	TGTGCCAGCAGTTTATTTCCGCTAGCAAGACACGGGGAGCTGTTTTTT
NA	TRBV2	TRBJ1-2	once	CASREVWFGYTF	TGTGCCAGCAGGGAGGTATGGTTTGGCTACACCTTC
TRBD2	TRBV18	TRBJ2-3	NA	CASSHSASGSEDTQYF	TGTGCCAGCTCACACTCGGCTAGCGGGAGTGAAGATACGCAGTATTTT
NA	TRBV14	TRBJ2-1	NA	CASSQELTRGTEQFF	TGTGCCAGCAGCCAAGAATTAACTAGAGGCACTGAGCAGTTCTTC
NA	TRBV21-1	TRBJ2-7	NA	CARKDGTDFSYEQYF	TGTGCCAGGAAAGACGGGACAGACTTTTCCTACGAGCAGTACTTC
NA	TRBV10-3	TRBJ2-2	NA	CATGIGRTGELFF	TGTGCCACCGGGATAGGGCGTACCGGGGAGCTGTTTTTT
NA	TRBV5-4	TRBJ2-7	NA	CASNERKRAPREYEQYF	TGTGCCAGCAACGAGCGGAAGCGGGCTCCTAGGGAATACGAGCAGTACTTC
TRBD1	TRBV5-4	TRBJ1-3	NA	CASSPKTGLSGNTIYF	TGTGCCAGCAGCCCAAAGACAGGGCTCTCTGGAAACACCATATATTTT
NA	TRBV2	TRBJ1-2	once	CARRQGGGYTF	TGTGCCAGAAGGCAGGGCGGTGGCTACACCTTC
TRBD1	TRBV14	TRBJ2-2	NA	CASSRLGGTGGWNTGELFF	TGTGCCAGCAGCCGACTGGGAGGAACAGGGGGCTGGAACACCGGGGAGCTGTTTTTT